This section outlines one T cell receptor beta chain sequence together with its context. Its recognized antigen is unknown. No base quality values were provided; no much bigger clone lies one nucleotide off. CD8 naive samples consisted of CD45RO-negative cells that were positively selected for CCR7, yielding a CD45RA+CCR7+ population without TemRA cells. Donors were healthy HIV-negative adults with no recently reported acute infections or vaccinations. All donors were Caucasian adults living in Nashville, Tennessee, USA. After blood collection by leukapheresis, PBMCs were isolated using Ficoll-Histopaque density gradient centrifugation and then cryopreserved in the vapor phase of liquid nitrogen. Analytical flow cytometry was used to check the purity and quantity of each magnetically sorted T cell population. Genomic DNA was isolated from every sorted fraction and measured by UV absorbance on a Nanodrop 2000c.

This entry belongs to a study of shared clonotypes between healthy human individuals (dated by TCRdb to the early 2020s). Regarding the complete study: The cohort included three men and a couple of women between 18 and 49 years of age. For each donor, CD4 naive and CD4 memory were each given three plates, CD8 naive was given two plates, and CD8 memory was given one plate. To estimate repertoire size and how much clonotypes are shared between individuals, the study performed deep sequencing of blood TCR repertoires from about five healthy adults. Libraries were prepared and TCR repertoires were sequenced by different laboratories using diverse techniques, in order to increase sequencing depth and limit assay-specific biases. Per donor, leukapheresis produced somewhere between about 0.94 and 10 billion PBMCs.

Trimming removed 7 bases from V and 3 bases from J, leaving 16 bases between the germline ends. There are 14 amino acids in the CDR3, from cysteine to phenylalanine inclusive. The DNA shown is the 42-base CDR3, in frame from base 1. The germline V gene encodes CDR1 LNHDA and CDR2 SQIVND (reference sequence). Here is what the overall study found, with its caveats: Compared with non-shared clonotypes, clonotypes shared by all four sorted-subset donors had higher generation probabilities. Pairwise subsampling indicated that sequencing depth was expected to affect the degree of clonotype sharing among donors. Incomplete sequencing was indicated by rarefaction of sorted-subset datasets, despite the large sequencing depth. Sampling was restricted to blood, and TCR repertoires in tissues likely differ from the TCR repertoires found in blood. Because the study included only a small number of donors, the genetic and exposure-history diversity represented was limited. When several donors were compared, the shared fraction of clonotypes was about 5% for naive CD4, approximately 3.3% for naive CD8, 2% to 2.5% for memory CD4, and 0.35% to 0.5% for memory CD8. Larger estimated clonotype richness was generally found for naive subsets than for memory subsets.

Using the deep immunoSEQ assay, multiplex PCR amplified TCR CDR3 regions from genomic DNA. Genomic DNA extracted from each cell subset was distributed evenly over all wells of several immunoSEQ 96-well plates, and each plate served as one replicate. Each replicate PCR for sorted subsets received approximately 200 ng genomic DNA, equal to about 30,000 T cell genomes. The purified libraries were quantified using a Qubit 3.0 fluorometer, sized with a Bioanalyzer 2100, and then quantified again using the KAPA Library Quantification kit. A separate single-read 150-cycle Illumina NextSeq 550 flow cell was used to sequence each immunoSEQ 96-well plate. The authors' pipeline ran thus. Because only junctional sequences without quality scores were contained in the immunoSEQ output, filtering matching that applied to full-length reads could not be performed. To assign V/J genes and CDR3, sequences were annotated using PyIR, a Python wrapper for IgBLAST v1.9, with IMGT germline references. Any read was removed if the V/J assignment was weak (E-value above 1e-6), the CDR3 was missing, or the read contained stop codons, out-of-frame junctions, or ambiguous translated residues. V3J clonotypes were defined as sequences sharing the same inferred V gene, J gene, and CDR3 amino acid sequence. The percentage overlap between two repertoires was calculated by dividing the number of shared unique clonotypes by the size of the smaller repertoire. Three approaches were used to assess repertoire richness: RTK rarefaction, the Chao1 estimator, and Recon v2.1 estimates of unobserved clonotypes. Generation probabilities for all TCRbeta clonotypes obtained by the gDNA method from a handful of donors were computed using OLGA. Sourced from immuneACCESS, this table was stored by TCRdb with only in-frame sequences that have V and J called. A share of the clones is absent; for the studies checked, an unresolved V gene accounts for under half, and the remainder has no known explanation. Clone size and the V and J calls come from that table; the DNA yielded D and trimming. The sample table shows around 1,900,000 clones, and roughly 95% are seen once. The ten biggest clones cover less than 2% of the sample.

The clonotype was recovered from a young man in good health. Some clones in this sample may be carry-over from other donors' samples. The chain links TRBV19 with TRBJ2-7, with the D gene tentatively TRBD1 or TRBD2, based on 7 matching bases in each. Material for sequencing was naive CD8+ T cells from PBMCs. In the paper's terms, the cell subset or site label means: CD45RA+CCR7+. DNA sequence: TGTGCCAGTACTCCAGGGGGGGGAAGCTACGAGCAGTACTTC. This sequence encodes CASTPGGGSYEQYF.